This T cell receptor (beta chain) originates from a study of T cell changes during pregnancy in multiple sclerosis. Only in-frame clones appear in the TCRdb table, and some are missing; sequencing was by immunoSEQ multiplex PCR. This table holds 15,000 to 25,000 clones, less than 90% found once. This clonotype was sampled from a female donor in good health, enrolled as a control in a pregnancy study. The sample consisted of CD8+ T cells from peripheral blood mononuclear cells, taken in the third trimester of pregnancy.

CDR3 DNA: TGCGCCAGCAGCCAAGATCCGGAGTCCTACGAGCAGTACTTC. As protein: CASSQDPESYEQYF. The chain joins TRBV4-3 to TRBJ2-7; D is unresolved. Per the germline V gene, CDR1 is LGHNA and CDR2 is YSLEER. The CDR3 consists of 14 residues. Trimming took off 0 bases at V and 1 base at J, with 7 bases between the two ends.